The rows below give T cell receptor beta chains drawn from one sample of a study of CD8+ T cells in alopecia areata. Method: immunoSEQ multiplex PCR; TCRdb's copy keeps in-frame clones and lacks some. The table includes some 190,000 clones, roughly half detected once. Sequenced here: CD8+ T cells sorted from blood, sampled at week 52, from a patient treated with tofacitinib. These receptors all come from a human donor with alopecia areata. Each CDR3 is given with its conserved first and last residue. A D gene is named only where the DNA matches it firmly. Clone size is given for some rows only: seen once, a few or many times, or a class if the clone is expanded.

size: .; J: TRBJ1-1; D: .; V: TRBV27; DNA: TGTGCCAGCAGCCCCAGGGAGGTGAACACTGAAGCTTTCTTT; CDR3: CASSPREVNTEAFF
size: .; J: TRBJ2-4; D: .; V: TRBV12-5; DNA: TGTGCTAGTGCCCGAGAGGGGCTAGCCAAAAACATTCAGTACTTC; CDR3: CASAREGLAKNIQYF
size: .; J: TRBJ1-6; D: .; V: TRBV2; DNA: TGTGCCAGCAGTGAAGCGCTTCCGGGGAAACCCCTCCACTTT; CDR3: CASSEALPGKPLHF
size: .; J: TRBJ2-7; D: TRBD2; V: TRBV4-3; DNA: TGCGCCAGCAGCCAAGATAGGCTAGCGGGGTTTTACGAGCAGTACTTC; CDR3: CASSQDRLAGFYEQYF
size: .; J: TRBJ1-6; D: .; V: TRBV5-6; DNA: TGTGCCAGCAGCGTAGACAGGAGTTATAATTCACCCCTCCACTTT; CDR3: CASSVDRSYNSPLHF
size: .; J: TRBJ2-7; D: .; V: TRBV15; DNA: TGTGCCACCAGCAGCCCATGGGCAGGGTACGAGCAGTACTTC; CDR3: CATSSPWAGYEQYF
size: once; J: TRBJ2-4; D: TRBD1; V: TRBV13; DNA: TGTGCCTCAGGGGGAAACATTCAGTACTTC; CDR3: CASGGNIQYF
size: .; J: TRBJ1-2; D: .; V: TRBV30; DNA: TGTGCCTGGAGCCGAGCGTCTGGGTGGACGGCGGGCTACACCTTC; CDR3: CAWSRASGWTAGYTF
size: .; J: TRBJ2-7; D: TRBD2; V: TRBV7-9; DNA: TGTGCCAGCAGCAGGGGAGGGGAATCTTTAGAGCAGTACTTC; CDR3: CASSRGGESLEQYF
size: .; J: TRBJ1-2; D: .; V: TRBV2; DNA: TGTGCCAGCAGTGAATGGTCTAACTATGGCTACACCTTC; CDR3: CASSEWSNYGYTF
size: few; J: TRBJ2-3; D: .; V: TRBV6-5; DNA: TGTGCCAGCAGCCCCGGGGGCGGGGGCACAGATACGCAGTATTTT; CDR3: CASSPGGGGTDTQYF
size: .; J: TRBJ2-1; D: .; V: TRBV25-1; DNA: TGTGCCAGCAGTTCCCAGGATGAGCAGTTCTTC; CDR3: CASSSQDEQFF
size: .; J: TRBJ2-2; D: TRBD2; V: TRBV29-1; DNA: TGCAGCGCGCAACTCGGACTAGCGGGGGCCATGAACACCGGGGAGCTGTTTTTT; CDR3: CSAQLGLAGAMNTGELFF
size: few; J: TRBJ2-1; D: TRBD2; V: TRBV6-4; DNA: TGTGCCAGCGGGACTAGCGGGGACTACAATGAGCAGTTCTTC; CDR3: CASGTSGDYNEQFF
size: few; J: TRBJ2-7; D: .; V: TRBV29-1; DNA: TGCAGCGTTGATGGGGGTGGCTACGAGCAGTACTTC; CDR3: CSVDGGGYEQYF
size: few; J: TRBJ2-1; D: .; V: TRBV19; DNA: TGTGCCAGTAGTATCTGGGACAATGAGCAGTTCTTC; CDR3: CASSIWDNEQFF
size: once; J: TRBJ2-7; D: TRBD1; V: TRBV27; DNA: TGTGCCAGCAGTTTATCAGCAAGGGACAGCTACGAGCAGTACTTC; CDR3: CASSLSARDSYEQYF
size: .; J: TRBJ2-1; D: .; V: TRBV13; DNA: TGTGCCAGCAGCTCGTCCGTGGATGATGAGCAGTTCTTC; CDR3: CASSSSVDDEQFF
size: .; J: TRBJ2-3; D: .; V: TRBV5-5; DNA: TGTGCCAGCAGCTTGCCTAGCACAGATACGCAGTATTTT; CDR3: CASSLPSTDTQYF
size: .; J: TRBJ2-7; D: .; V: TRBV2; DNA: TGTGCCAGCAGTCCGTTAGGGGACGAGCAGTACTTC; CDR3: CASSPLGDEQYF
size: .; J: TRBJ2-5; D: .; V: TRBV29-1; DNA: TGCAGCGTTGAAAATGGATGGGGGACCCAGTACTTC; CDR3: CSVENGWGTQYF
size: .; J: TRBJ1-1; D: .; V: TRBV5-6; DNA: TGTGCCAGCAGCTTCTGGGGAAACACTGAAGCTTTCTTT; CDR3: CASSFWGNTEAFF
size: .; J: TRBJ1-2; D: .; V: TRBV7-2; DNA: TGTGCCAGCACCCCCGGGGCAGGGAGAGGGTATGGCTACACCTTC; CDR3: CASTPGAGRGYGYTF